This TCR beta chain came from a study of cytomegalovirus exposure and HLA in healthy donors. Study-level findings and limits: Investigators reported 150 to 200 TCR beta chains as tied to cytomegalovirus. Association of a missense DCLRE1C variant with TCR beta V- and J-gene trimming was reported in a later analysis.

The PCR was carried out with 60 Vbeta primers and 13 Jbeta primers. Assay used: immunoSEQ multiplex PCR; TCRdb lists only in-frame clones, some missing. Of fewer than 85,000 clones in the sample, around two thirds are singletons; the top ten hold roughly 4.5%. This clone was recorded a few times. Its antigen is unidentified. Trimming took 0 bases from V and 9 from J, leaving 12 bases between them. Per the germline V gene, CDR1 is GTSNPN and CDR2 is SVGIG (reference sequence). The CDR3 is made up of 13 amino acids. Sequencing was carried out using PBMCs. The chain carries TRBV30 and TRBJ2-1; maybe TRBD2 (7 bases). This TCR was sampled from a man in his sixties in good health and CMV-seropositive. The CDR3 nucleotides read TGTGCCTGGAGTGTGCCCGGGGGGCTTGAGCAGTTCTTC. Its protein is CAWSVPGGLEQFF.